The next 30 T cell receptor beta chains were all read from a single sample in a study of cytomegalovirus exposure and HLA in healthy donors. The protocol was immunoSEQ multiplex PCR, while the TCRdb copy is restricted to in-frame clones and leaves out a portion. The sample gives under 150,000 clones, approximately 90% of which show up once; 1.9% is in the top ten. Sequences were obtained from PBMCs. The receptors here all came from a woman in her late teens or twenties in good health and CMV-seronegative.

This clone was counted once. The CDR3 reads CASSKTRDNEQFF. CDR3 nucleotide sequence: TGTGCCAGCAGCAAGACTAGGGACAATGAGCAGTTCTTC. This sequence joins TRBV7-8 and TRBJ2-1; D may be TRBD2 (6 bases). Germline loops: CDR1 SGHVS, CDR2 FQNEAQ. There are 13 residues in the CDR3. Trimming took off 5 bases at V and 5 bases at J, with 10 bases between the two ends.

This clone was detected once. The chain links TRBV2 to TRBJ1-1; 9 bases are shared with TRBD1. The germline V gene encodes CDR1 SNHLY and CDR2 FYNNEI. This CDR3 is 13 amino acids long. J lost 7 bases, V lost 4 bases, and 4 bases had no gene match. The CDR3 DNA follows: TGTGCCAGCAGTGCGTGGGACAGGGTTGAAGCTTTCTTT. Amino acid sequence: CASSAWDRVEAFF.

J is TRBJ2-7 and V is TRBV7-9, with 12 bases identical to TRBD2. This CDR3 has 18 amino acids. Germline V gene lookup returns CDR1 SEHNR and CDR2 FQNEAQ (reference sequence). V dropped 5 bases and J dropped 5; count of bases not matched to a gene: 16. CDR3 DNA: TGTGCCAGCAGCCCAGGACTAGCGGGATTAAGACTACGAGACGAGCAGTACTTC. It specifies CASSPGLAGLRLRDEQYF.

The chain recombines TRBV6-5 with TRBJ1-5, with a possible D match to TRBD1 (5 bases). This CDR3 is 14 amino acids long. V lost 5 bases, J lost 6 bases, and 14 bases lay in between. CDR1 and CDR2 from the germline V gene are MNHEY and SVGAGI. CDR3 DNA sequence: TGTGCCAGCAGTGAAACAGTGGGGGGTCAGCCCCAGCATTTT. Encoded protein: CASSETVGGQPQHF.

This chain uses TRBV30 with TRBJ2-7, with D possibly matching TRBD1 (6 bases). V was clipped by 0 bases and J by 5 bases, with 14 bases between them. The germline gives CDR1 GTSNPN, CDR2 SVGIG (reference sequence). There are 14 residues in the CDR3. The CDR3 DNA reads as TGTGCCTGGAGTGTGGCAGGGGCCCTTCACGAGCAGTACTTC. It is translated as CAWSVAGALHEQYF.

The chain combines TRBV4-1 with TRBJ1-4; D may be TRBD1 (5 bases). This CDR3 region has 15 residues. Trimming pared 4 bases from V and 8 bases from J, leaving 17 bases between. Germline CDR1 and CDR2: MGHRA and YSYEKL. Written as DNA, the CDR3 is TGCGCCAGCAGCCCCAGGGACCGGGAGCGGGAAAAACTGTTTTTT. This sequence encodes CASSPRDREREKLFF.

The V and J genes are TRBV5-1 and TRBJ2-5; 9 bases are shared with TRBD2. The CDR3 loop spans 17 amino acids. Germline CDR1 is SGHRS and CDR2 is YFSETQ. V was clipped by 5 bases and J by 4 bases; unmatched bases: 15. Written as DNA, the CDR3 is TGCGCCAGCAGACCAATAGCGGGAGTAAGAGGGGGAGAGACCCAGTACTTC. It is translated as CASRPIAGVRGGETQYF.

The chain carries TRBV27 and TRBJ2-1; TRBD1 might be the D (5 bases). The CDR3 loop spans 13 amino acids. Trimming removed 3 bases from V and 3 bases from J, with 6 bases in between. CDR1 is MNHEY and CDR2 is SMNVEV in the germline V gene (reference sequence). The CDR3, as DNA: TGTGCCAGCAGTTTCAGGGTCTACAATGAGCAGTTCTTC. Protein product: CASSFRVYNEQFF.

The chain is built from TRBV6-1 and TRBJ2-1, with 15 bases lining up with TRBD2. Germline CDR1 and CDR2: MNHNS and SASEGT. V trimming: 6 bases; J trimming: 7 bases; junction bases outside the gene matches: 4. This CDR3 region has 15 residues. The CDR3 spells CASSRTSGGANEQFF. The CDR3 coding sequence is TGTGCCAGCAGCCGGACTAGCGGGGGGGCGAATGAGCAGTTCTTC.

The V and J genes are TRBV6-1 and TRBJ1-2, with 9 bases aligning to TRBD1. The CDR3 covers 15 residues. The germline gives CDR1 MNHNS, CDR2 SASEGT. V was pared by 7 bases and J by 4 bases, with 10 bases of the junction left unmatched. Here the CDR3 reads CASITTGGSIYGYTF. The CDR3 nucleotides read TGTGCCAGCATTACCACAGGGGGCTCTATCTATGGCTACACCTTC.

The chain couples TRBV7-9 to TRBJ2-2; 9 positions match TRBD2. Germline trimming cut 1 base from V and 5 bases from J; bases unmatched to any gene: 5. This CDR3 contains 16 residues. Germline loops: CDR1 SEHNR, CDR2 FQNEAQ (reference sequence). Written as DNA, the CDR3 is TGTGCCAGCAGCTTAGGAGCTAGCGGGGTAACCGGGGAGCTGTTTTTT. It yields the protein CASSLGASGVTGELFF.

This chain uses TRBV28 with TRBJ1-2, with 9 bases aligning to TRBD1. V shed 7 bases, J shed 5 bases, and the junction held 5 bases outside the gene matches. Per the germline V gene, CDR1 is MDHEN and CDR2 is SYDVKM. The CDR3 is 13 amino acids. For the CDR3, the DNA is TGTGCCAGCACCCCGGGACAGGGATATGGCTACACCTTC. Protein sequence: CASTPGQGYGYTF.

The J gene is TRBJ1-5, the V gene TRBV7-2; maybe TRBD1 (6 bases). This CDR3 spans 16 amino acids. Germline CDR1 SGHTA, CDR2 FQGNSA. The V gene lost 5 bases and the J gene lost 6 bases, with 20 bases spanning the gap. As DNA, the CDR3 is TGTGCCAGCAGCCCGAGGCTCGGTCAGGGGTCTCAGCCCCAGCATTTT. Residues: CASSPRLGQGSQPQHF.

The CDR3 here is CASSIGTGESYEQYF. The DNA of the CDR3 is TGTGCCAGCAGCATTGGGACAGGGGAATCCTACGAGCAGTACTTC. J is TRBJ2-7 and V is TRBV7-3; 10 positions agree with TRBD1. Unmatched junction bases numbered 5, after V lost 5 bases and J lost 1 base. In germline, CDR1 is SGHTA, CDR2 FQGTGA. This CDR3 is built from 15 residues.

The chain is built from TRBV5-1 and TRBJ1-1; maybe TRBD1 (6 bases). Looked up from germline, CDR1 is SGHRS and CDR2 is YFSETQ. V lost 0 bases, J lost 1 base, and 7 bases lay in between. The CDR3 is made up of 14 amino acids. The CDR3 sequence: CASSLDRANTEAFF. CDR3 DNA sequence: TGCGCCAGCAGCTTGGACAGGGCGAACACTGAAGCTTTCTTT.

The J gene is TRBJ2-5, the V gene TRBV6-5, with 7 bases that match TRBD2. The CDR3 has 13 amino acids. Germline values: CDR1 MNHEY, CDR2 SVGAGI. Trimming removed 8 bases from V and 4 bases from J; junction bases left unmatched: 7. Here the CDR3 DNA reads TGTGCCAGCCGAGGTGGGGGGGGAGAGACCCAGTACTTC. This codes for CASRGGGGETQYF.

The chain is built from TRBV19 and TRBJ1-3, with a tentative D call TRBD1 (5 bases). The CDR3 extends over 17 amino acids. Trimming removed 3 bases at V and 0 bases at J, with 15 bases between. Germline CDR1 LNHDA, CDR2 SQIVND (reference sequence). CDR3 in DNA: TGTGCCAGTAGTATGGGGGGAACTTATGGCTCTGGAAACACCATATATTTT. It translates to CASSMGGTYGSGNTIYF.

This clone was recorded only once. V is TRBV7-2 and J is TRBJ2-7; TRBD2 might be the D (5 bases). Germline-derived CDR1 and CDR2 are SGHTA and FQGNSA. CDR3 length: 14 amino acids. The ends were cut back, 3 bases at V and 3 bases at J, with 12 bases in the middle. The CDR3 loop reads CASSLLPAGYEQYF. CDR3 sequence (DNA): TGTGCCAGCAGCTTGCTTCCGGCGGGCTACGAGCAGTACTTC.

The chain has TRBV28 and TRBJ1-2; D not certain. In germline, CDR1 is MDHEN, CDR2 SYDVKM. Trimming stripped 6 bases from V and 4 bases from J, with 15 bases between. The CDR3 length is 14 residues. The CDR3 loop is CASSLPAGGYGYTF. CDR3 in DNA: TGTGCCAGCAGCCTCCCCGCGGGAGGCTATGGCTACACCTTC.

CDR3 sequence (DNA): TGTGCCAGCAGTTTATTTGAGGGCCGACGTGGCTACACCTTC. This sequence encodes CASSLFEGRRGYTF. The J gene is TRBJ1-2, the V gene TRBV28; D not certain. Germline assignment: CDR1 MDHEN and CDR2 SYDVKM. The CDR3 sequence is 14 residues long. V was pared by 1 base and J by 7 bases, with 13 bases between.

This chain uses TRBV6-5 with TRBJ1-1; D is possibly TRBD1 (5 bases). Trimming pared 0 bases from V and 1 base from J, leaving 9 bases between. The V gene's germline CDR1 is MNHEY and CDR2 SVGAGI. This CDR3 region has 15 residues. DNA for the CDR3: TGTGCCAGCAGTTACTCGGCGACAGCGAACACTGAAGCTTTCTTT. It encodes CASSYSATANTEAFF.

The genes are TRBV6-5 and TRBJ1-2; D remains unclear. V gave up 0 bases and J gave up 3 bases, with 5 bases separating them. The CDR3 has 13 amino acids. Germline-derived CDR1 and CDR2 are MNHEY and SVGAGI. DNA of the CDR3: TGTGCCAGCAGTTACTCACAAGACTATGGCTACACCTTC. This sequence encodes CASSYSQDYGYTF.

The chain couples TRBV11-3 to TRBJ1-3, with unresolved D. V was pared by 5 bases and J by 4 bases, with 21 bases between. The CDR3 is 17 residues long. The germline V gene has CDR1 SGHNT and CDR2 YENEEA. The CDR3 loop is CASSPGNGREKGNTIYF. For the CDR3, the DNA is TGTGCCAGCAGCCCCGGAAACGGCCGGGAAAAGGGAAACACCATATATTTT.

The chain is built from TRBV15 and TRBJ2-5; 8 bases fit TRBD2. With V trimmed by 0 bases and J by 7 bases, 13 bases remained unmatched. This CDR3 comprises 17 residues. From germline, CDR1 is LNHNV and CDR2 YYDKDF (reference sequence). CDR3 in amino acids: CATSRDSLSAGGGTQYF. DNA for the CDR3: TGTGCCACCAGCAGAGATTCGTTGTCTGCGGGGGGAGGGACCCAGTACTTC.

V usage is TRBV18 and J usage is TRBJ2-7, with a weak D call TRBD2 (6 bases). The CDR3 runs to 14 residues. Germline assignment: CDR1 KGHSH and CDR2 LQKENI. V lost 10 bases and J 0 bases, leaving 16 bases between the germline ends. The chain's CDR3 is CATRSGDISYEQYF. DNA of the CDR3: TGTGCCACCAGATCGGGGGATATCTCCTACGAGCAGTACTTC.

The count of this clone is one. The chain employs TRBV6-5 and TRBJ1-3, with 7 bases lining up with TRBD1. The germline gives CDR1 MNHEY, CDR2 SVGAGI. With 5 bases clipped from V and 8 bases from J, the junction kept 12 bases outside the gene matches. The CDR3 extends over 15 amino acids. The CDR3 region has the DNA TGTGCCAGCAGTAAGAGACAGGGTTTAGGGGACACCATATATTTT. As protein: CASSKRQGLGDTIYF.

This clone was recorded a few times. J is TRBJ1-4 and V is TRBV21-1; the table's D gene call, TRBD1, was not cross checked with the DNA. TRBV21-1 is an annotated pseudogene. The CDR3 is 21 amino acids. CDR3 bases: TGTGCCAGCAGAAAAGAAGGTCAATGGCAGGTGATTGCGACAACTAATGAAAAACTGTTTTTT. This translates into CASRKEGQWQVIATTNEKLFF.

The chain has TRBV18 and TRBJ1-1, with D tentatively TRBD1 (6 bases). This CDR3 has 14 residues. With 8 bases removed from V and 1 base from J, the gap between germline ends came to 14 bases. The germline gives CDR1 KGHSH, CDR2 LQKENI. The CDR3 DNA reads as TGTGCCAGCGCTAAGGACAGATCGAACACTGAAGCTTTCTTT. Its translation: CASAKDRSNTEAFF. Filled out from reference TRBV18 and TRBJ1-1, the complete variable domain reads NAGVMQNPRHLVRRRGQEARLRCSPMKGHSHVYWYRQLPEEGLKFMVYLQKENIIDESGMPKERFSAEFPKEGPSILRIQQVVRGDSAAYFCASAKDRSNTEAFFGQGTRLTVV.

The chain couples TRBV28 to TRBJ1-1; TRBD1 agrees at 7 bases. Unmatched junction bases numbered 10, after V lost 7 bases and J lost 5 bases. Germline assignment: CDR1 MDHEN and CDR2 SYDVKM. The CDR3 is made up of 14 amino acids. The CDR3 reads CASTVTGFKTEAFF. The CDR3 bases are TGTGCCAGCACCGTGACAGGGTTTAAGACTGAAGCTTTCTTT. Complete variable domain (other parts from reference TRBV28 and TRBJ1-1): DVKVTQSSRYLVKRTGEKVFLECVQDMDHENMFWYRQDPGLGLRLIYFSYDVKMKEKGDIPEGYSVSREKKERFSLILESASTNQTSMYLCASTVTGFKTEAFFGQGTRLTVV.

The CDR3 protein is CASIPGSGQGSTNEKLFF. The CDR3 DNA reads as TGTGCCAGCATCCCCGGGTCCGGACAGGGGTCGACTAATGAAAAACTGTTTTTT. The chain is built from TRBV21-1 and TRBJ1-4; TRBD1, as called in the table, went unchecked against the DNA. TRBV21-1 is designated a pseudogene. The CDR3 contains 18 residues.